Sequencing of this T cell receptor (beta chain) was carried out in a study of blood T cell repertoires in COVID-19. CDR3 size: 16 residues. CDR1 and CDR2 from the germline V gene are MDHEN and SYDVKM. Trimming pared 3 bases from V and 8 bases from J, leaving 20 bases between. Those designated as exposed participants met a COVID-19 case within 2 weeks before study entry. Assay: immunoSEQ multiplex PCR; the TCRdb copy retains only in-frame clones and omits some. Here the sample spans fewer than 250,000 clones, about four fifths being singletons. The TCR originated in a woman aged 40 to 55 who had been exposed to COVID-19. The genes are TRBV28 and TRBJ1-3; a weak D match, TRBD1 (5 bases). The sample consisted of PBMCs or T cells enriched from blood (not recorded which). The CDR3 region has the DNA TGTGCCAGCAGTTTCCACCAGGGACTTGGGGAGGACACCATATATTTT. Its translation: CASSFHQGLGEDTIYF.